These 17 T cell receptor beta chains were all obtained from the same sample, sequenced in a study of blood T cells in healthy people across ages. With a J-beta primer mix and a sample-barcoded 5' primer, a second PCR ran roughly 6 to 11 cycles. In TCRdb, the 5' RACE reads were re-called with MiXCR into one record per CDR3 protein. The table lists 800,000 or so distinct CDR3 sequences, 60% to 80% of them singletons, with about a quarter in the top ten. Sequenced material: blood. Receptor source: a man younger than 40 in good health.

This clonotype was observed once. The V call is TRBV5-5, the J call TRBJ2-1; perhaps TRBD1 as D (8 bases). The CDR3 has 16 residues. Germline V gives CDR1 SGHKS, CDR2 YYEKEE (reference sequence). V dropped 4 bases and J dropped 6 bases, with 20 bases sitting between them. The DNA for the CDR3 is TGTGCCAGCAGCCGCCGTACAGGGGGAGGGGGCAATGAGCAGTTCTTC. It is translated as CASSRRTGGGGNEQFF.

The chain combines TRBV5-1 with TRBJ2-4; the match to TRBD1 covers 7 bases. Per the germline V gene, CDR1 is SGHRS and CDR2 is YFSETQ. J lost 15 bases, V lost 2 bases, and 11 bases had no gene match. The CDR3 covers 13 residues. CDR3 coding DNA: TGCGCCAGCAGCTTTGGAGGAGACAGGGTTTGGTACTTC. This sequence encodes CASSFGGDRVWYF.

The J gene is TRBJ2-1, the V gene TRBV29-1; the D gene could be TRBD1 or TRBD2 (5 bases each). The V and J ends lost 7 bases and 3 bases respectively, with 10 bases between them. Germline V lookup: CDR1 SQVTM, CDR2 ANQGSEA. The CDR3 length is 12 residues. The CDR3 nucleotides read TGCAGCGCAAGGGACGGCTACAATGAGCAGTTCTTC. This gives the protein CSARDGYNEQFF.

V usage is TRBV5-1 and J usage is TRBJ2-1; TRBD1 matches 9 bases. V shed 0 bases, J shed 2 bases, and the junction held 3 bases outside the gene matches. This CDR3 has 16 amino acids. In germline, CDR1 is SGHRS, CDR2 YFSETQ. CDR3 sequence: CASSLAGTGTYNEQFF. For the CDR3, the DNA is TGCGCCAGCAGCTTGGCCGGGACAGGGACCTACAATGAGCAGTTCTTC.

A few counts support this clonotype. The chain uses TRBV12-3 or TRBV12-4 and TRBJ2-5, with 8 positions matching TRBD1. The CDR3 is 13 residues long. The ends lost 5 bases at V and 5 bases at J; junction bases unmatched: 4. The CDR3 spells CASSQGAVETQYF. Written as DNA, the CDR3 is TGTGCCAGCAGTCAGGGGGCAGTTGAGACCCAGTACTTC.

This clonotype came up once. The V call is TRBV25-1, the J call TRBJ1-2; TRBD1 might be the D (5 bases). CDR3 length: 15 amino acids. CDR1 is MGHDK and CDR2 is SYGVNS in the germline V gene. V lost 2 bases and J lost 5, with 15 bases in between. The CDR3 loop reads CASSEGQGGMYGYTF. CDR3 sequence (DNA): TGTGCCAGCAGTGAAGGTCAGGGAGGAATGTATGGCTACACCTTC.

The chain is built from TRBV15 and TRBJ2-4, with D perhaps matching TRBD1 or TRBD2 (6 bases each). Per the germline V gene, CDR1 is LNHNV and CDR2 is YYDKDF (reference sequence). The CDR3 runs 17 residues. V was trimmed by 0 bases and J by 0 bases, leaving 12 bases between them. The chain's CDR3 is CATSREGGAGAKNIQYF. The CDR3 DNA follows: TGTGCCACCAGCAGAGAGGGGGGCGCGGGAGCCAAAAACATTCAGTACTTC.

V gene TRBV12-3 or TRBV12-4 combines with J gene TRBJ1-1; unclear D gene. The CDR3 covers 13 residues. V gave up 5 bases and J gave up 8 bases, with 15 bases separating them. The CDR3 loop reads CASSLSSKEEAFF. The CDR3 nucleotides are TGTGCCAGCAGTCTATCCTCCAAGGAAGAAGCTTTCTTT.

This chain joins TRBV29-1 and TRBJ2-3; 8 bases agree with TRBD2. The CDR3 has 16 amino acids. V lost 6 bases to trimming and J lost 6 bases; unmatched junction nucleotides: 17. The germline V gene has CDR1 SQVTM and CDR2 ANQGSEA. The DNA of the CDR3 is TGCAGCGTCCAAGACGCACCGGGACTAGTGACGGATACGCAGTATTTT. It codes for CSVQDAPGLVTDTQYF.

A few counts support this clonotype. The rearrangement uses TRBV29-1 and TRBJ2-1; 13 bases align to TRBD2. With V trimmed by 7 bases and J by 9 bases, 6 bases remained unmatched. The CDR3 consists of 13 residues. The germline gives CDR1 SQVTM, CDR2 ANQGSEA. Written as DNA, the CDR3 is TGCAGCGCGGGGACTAGCGGGGAGGGTGAGCAGTTCTTC. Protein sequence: CSAGTSGEGEQFF.

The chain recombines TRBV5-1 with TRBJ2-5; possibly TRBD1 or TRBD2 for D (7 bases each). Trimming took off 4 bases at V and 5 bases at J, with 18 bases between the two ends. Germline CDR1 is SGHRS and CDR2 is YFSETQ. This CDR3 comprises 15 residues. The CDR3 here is CASSVNTGEGETQYF. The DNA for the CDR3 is TGCGCCAGCAGCGTCAATACAGGGGAGGGGGAGACCCAGTACTTC.

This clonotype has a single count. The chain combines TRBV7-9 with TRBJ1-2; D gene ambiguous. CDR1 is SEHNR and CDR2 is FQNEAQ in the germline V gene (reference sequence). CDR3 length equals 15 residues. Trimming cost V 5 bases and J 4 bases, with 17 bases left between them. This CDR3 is CASSLLAVDGYGYTF. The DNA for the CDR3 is TGTGCCAGCAGCCTTCTGGCAGTCGACGGCTATGGCTACACCTTC.

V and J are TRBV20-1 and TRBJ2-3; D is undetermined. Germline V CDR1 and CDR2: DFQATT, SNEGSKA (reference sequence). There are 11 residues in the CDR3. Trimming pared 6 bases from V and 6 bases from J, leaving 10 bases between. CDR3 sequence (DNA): TGCAGTGCCACGCCTAGGGATACGCAGTATTTT. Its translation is CSATPRDTQYF.

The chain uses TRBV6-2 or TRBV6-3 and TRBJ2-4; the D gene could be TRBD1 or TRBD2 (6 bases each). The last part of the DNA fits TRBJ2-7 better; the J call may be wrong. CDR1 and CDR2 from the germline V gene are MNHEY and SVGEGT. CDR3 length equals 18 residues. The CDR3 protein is CASTTQRRGGRRDYEQYF. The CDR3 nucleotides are TGTGCCAGCACCACTCAACGGAGAGGGGGAAGGCGGGACTACGAGCAGTACTTC.

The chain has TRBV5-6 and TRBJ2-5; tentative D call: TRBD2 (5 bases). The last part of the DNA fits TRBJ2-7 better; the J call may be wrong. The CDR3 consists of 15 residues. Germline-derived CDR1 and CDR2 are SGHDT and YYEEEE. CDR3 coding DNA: TGTGCCAGCAGCCTCCGGTTCACTAGTGGGGACGAGCAGTACTTC. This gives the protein CASSLRFTSGDEQYF.

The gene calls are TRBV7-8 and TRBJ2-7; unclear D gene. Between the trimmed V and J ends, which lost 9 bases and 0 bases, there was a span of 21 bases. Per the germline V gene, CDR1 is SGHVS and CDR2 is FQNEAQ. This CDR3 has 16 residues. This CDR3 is CASSPRTRSSSYEQYF. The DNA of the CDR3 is TGTGCCAGTTCCCCTCGCACTCGATCTAGCTCCTACGAGCAGTACTTC.

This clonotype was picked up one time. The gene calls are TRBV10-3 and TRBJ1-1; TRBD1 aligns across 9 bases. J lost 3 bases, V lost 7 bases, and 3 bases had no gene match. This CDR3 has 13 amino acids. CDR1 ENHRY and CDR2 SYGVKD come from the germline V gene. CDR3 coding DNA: TGTGCCATCACCCGGACAGGGGACACTGAAGCTTTCTTT. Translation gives CAITRTGDTEAFF.